The TCR beta chain described here comes from a study of cytomegalovirus exposure and HLA in healthy donors. Overall study findings and caveats: In a later analysis, the majority of CMV-associated beta chains seemingly showed HLA restriction.

PCR employed 60 Vbeta and 13 Jbeta primers. Some clones are missing from TCRdb's copy, which holds only in-frame ones; the method was immunoSEQ multiplex PCR. The sample has more than 150,000 clones, about 77% seen once. The CDR3 is 16 amino acids. Germline CDR1 is MNHEY and CDR2 is SVGAGI. Unmatched junction bases numbered 6, after V lost 0 bases and J lost 4 bases. As to this clone: Antigen unknown.

The TCR was taken from a woman aged 25 to 39 in good health and CMV-seropositive. The sequencing sample was made of PBMCs. This chain links TRBV6-5 with TRBJ2-1; TRBD2 matches 7 bases. CDR3 region: CASSYSTQRGYNEQFF. The CDR3 bases are TGTGCCAGCAGTTACTCGACCCAGCGGGGATACAATGAGCAGTTCTTC.